These 13 T cell receptor beta chains came from one sample sequenced in a study of post-analysis software for immune sequencing data. Study conclusions and caveats: Higher frequency in patients than in controls was seen for a handful of TRBV segments, with TRBV5-6, TRBV5-1 and TRBV20-1 among them.

Prepared TCR beta cDNA libraries contained unique molecular identifiers. TCRdb re-analysed the PCR reads in MiXCR, keeping a single row per CDR3 protein. The sample shows about 200,000 distinct CDR3 sequences, about 30% of them seen only once. Antigen specificity for these receptors is unknown. The sequencing sample was made of blood. These receptors came from a girl aged 2 to 17 with multiple sclerosis.

Points on this clonotype: This sequence may be a read error, since a much larger clone differs from it by one base. The chain uses TRBV5-1 and TRBJ2-5; D unresolved. V was cut by 0 bases and J by 11 bases, with 11 bases left in between. The germline CDR1 and CDR2 sequences are SGHRS and YFSETQ. The CDR3 is made up of 12 amino acids. The CDR3 loop is CASSLEWNEQYF. CDR3 nucleotide sequence: TGCGCCAGCAGCTTGGAGTGGAATGAGCAGTACTTC.

Concerning this clonotype: A much larger clone lies one base from this, so it may be a read error. V usage is TRBV11-2 and J usage is TRBJ2-1, with TRBD2 matching 7 bases. The J call may not be correct, given that the DNA end is closer to TRBJ2-7. Germline V gene sequence: CDR1 SGHAT, CDR2 FQNNGV. This CDR3 has 19 amino acids. The CDR3 spells CASSLGGHGGSPTYNEQYF. The CDR3, as DNA: TGTGCCAGCAGCTTAGGAGGGCATGGCGGGAGCCCCACCTACAATGAGCAGTACTTC.

In regard to this clonotype: This may arise from a read error, as a much more abundant clone is one base away. V is TRBV6-1 and J is TRBJ2-1; TRBD2 agrees at 10 bases. The closer fit of TRBJ2-7 to the DNA end suggests the J call may be wrong. Germline V gives CDR1 MNHNS, CDR2 SASEGT. The CDR3 is 17 amino acids. The CDR3 loop reads CASSRASGSSAYNEQYF. In DNA form, the CDR3 reads TGTGCCAGCAGTCGGGCTAGCGGGAGTAGTGCCTACAATGAGCAGTACTTC.

The chain uses TRBV20-1 and TRBJ2-3, with D possibly TRBD2 on 8 matching bases. V lost 6 bases, J lost 8 bases, and 21 bases lay in between. Germline lookup yields CDR1 DFQATT and CDR2 SNEGSKA (reference sequence). This CDR3 has 14 amino acids. The CDR3 loop is CSASLREGAGTQYF. The CDR3 region has the DNA TGCAGTGCCAGCCTACGGGAGGGGGCCGGTACGCAGTATTTT.

Many counts were recorded for this clonotype. The chain links TRBV20-1 to TRBJ2-5; 11 bases agree with TRBD2. The V and J ends lost 3 bases and 5 bases, in that order; junction bases with no gene match: 14. This CDR3 contains 17 residues. Germline loops: CDR1 DFQATT, CDR2 SNEGSKA (reference sequence). This CDR3 is CSASLGLAERVGETQYF. The CDR3, as DNA: TGCAGTGCTAGTTTGGGACTAGCGGAGCGCGTCGGGGAGACCCAGTACTTC.

This chain connects TRBV12-3 or TRBV12-4 to TRBJ2-1; D gene uncertain. CDR3 length equals 16 residues. Trimming stripped 1 base from V and 0 bases from J, with 10 bases between. The CDR3 is CASSLVPRSSYNEQFF. The CDR3, as DNA: TGTGCCAGCAGTTTAGTCCCGAGGAGCTCCTACAATGAGCAGTTCTTC.

This clonotype was detected ten times or more. This chain links TRBV7-2 with TRBJ1-1; the D gene is possibly TRBD1 (6 bases). Trimming took off 4 bases at V and 2 bases at J, with 14 bases between the two ends. This CDR3 has 15 amino acids. Per the germline V gene, CDR1 is SGHTA and CDR2 is FQGNSA. In DNA, the CDR3 is TGTGCCAGCAGCTACTATACAGGGCCCAACACTGAAGCTTTCTTT. This translates into CASSYYTGPNTEAFF.

The V and J genes are TRBV20-1 and TRBJ1-1, with 7 bases matching TRBD1. After removal of 1 base from V and 6 bases from J, the junction contained 8 bases not matched to a gene. This CDR3 has 14 amino acids. The germline gives CDR1 DFQATT, CDR2 SNEGSKA (reference sequence). The CDR3: CSARGRQGGSEAFF. The CDR3 coding sequence is TGCAGTGCTAGAGGCAGACAGGGAGGTTCTGAAGCTTTCTTT.

J is TRBJ1-6 and V is TRBV5-6; 7 bases align to TRBD1. The CDR3 spans 15 residues. Germline assignment: CDR1 SGHDT and CDR2 YYEEEE. J lost 7 bases, V lost 1 base, and 5 bases had no gene match. The CDR3 loop is CASSLIRQGNSPLHF. The CDR3 nucleotides read TGTGCCAGCAGCTTGATCCGACAGGGAAATTCACCCCTCCACTTT.

CDR3 residues: CASRLAGWDSPLHF. The CDR3 DNA follows: TGTGCCAGCAGGTTGGCAGGGTGGGATTCACCCCTCCACTTT. This rearrangement joins TRBV27 to TRBJ1-6; D is perhaps TRBD1 (5 bases). The CDR3 consists of 14 residues. Per germline, CDR1 MNHEY and CDR2 SMNVEV (reference sequence). Deletions cut 6 bases from V and 8 bases from J, with 14 bases between.

Of note for this clonotype: This sequence may be a read error, since a much larger clone differs from it by one base. The chain joins TRBV20-1 to TRBJ2-4; D may be TRBD2 (7 bases). This CDR3 comprises 14 residues. The germline V gene encodes CDR1 DFQATT and CDR2 SNEGSKA (reference sequence). The CDR3 loop reads CSADGLGDKDIQYF. CDR3 coding DNA: TGCAGTGCTGATGGACTAGGGGACAAAGACATTCAGTACTTC.

This clonotype has at least ten counts. This chain links TRBV5-1 with TRBJ2-4, with 10 bases aligning to TRBD1. The CDR3 length is 17 residues. Germline V gene sequence: CDR1 SGHRS, CDR2 YFSETQ. V dropped 4 bases and J dropped 0; count of bases not matched to a gene: 7. The CDR3 nucleotides are TGCGCCAGCAGCGAGAGCGACAGGGGGCTAGCCAAAAACATTCAGTACTTC. This sequence encodes CASSESDRGLAKNIQYF.

Details on this clonotype: This may come from a read error, since a much larger clone is one base off. The chain recombines TRBV15 with TRBJ1-2; 8 bases match TRBD1. Per the germline V gene, CDR1 is LNHNV and CDR2 is YYDKDF (reference sequence). This CDR3 is built from 15 residues. V was clipped by 1 base and J by 9 bases; unmatched bases: 10. CDR3 bases: TGTGCCACCAGCAGAGGATTGACAGGGGTGGAGAGCTACACCTTC. This codes for CATSRGLTGVESYTF.